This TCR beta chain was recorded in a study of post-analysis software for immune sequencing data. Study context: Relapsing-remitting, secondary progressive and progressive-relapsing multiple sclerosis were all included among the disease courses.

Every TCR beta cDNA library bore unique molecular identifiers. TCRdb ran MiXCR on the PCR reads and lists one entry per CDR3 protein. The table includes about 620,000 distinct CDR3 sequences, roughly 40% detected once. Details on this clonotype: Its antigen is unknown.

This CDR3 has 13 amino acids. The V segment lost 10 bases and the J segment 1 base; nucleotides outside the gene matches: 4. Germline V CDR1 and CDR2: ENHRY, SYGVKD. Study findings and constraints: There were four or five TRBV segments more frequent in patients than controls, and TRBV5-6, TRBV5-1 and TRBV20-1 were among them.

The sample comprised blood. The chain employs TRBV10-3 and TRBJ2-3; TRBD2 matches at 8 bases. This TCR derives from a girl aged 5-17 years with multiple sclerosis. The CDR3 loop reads CATSRGGTDTQYF. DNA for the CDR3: TGTGCCACGTCGCGGGGGGGCACAGATACGCAGTATTTT.